These 13 T cell receptor beta chains were all obtained from the same sample, sequenced in a study of response to subunit inactivated influenza vaccine (dated by TCRdb to about 2018). The protocol used for the library was RT-PCR. TCRdb shows the sequencer as Illumina HiSeq 2500. The raw public data were reprocessed by TCRdb itself: fastp quality trimming at Q25, MiXCR clonotype calling, in-frame beta chains only. CDR3 protein sequences are deduplicated, and each keeps its most common genes and DNA. This sample is represented by about 500,000 distinct CDR3 sequences; under 8.5% of them were singletons. The ten largest clones capture around 13% of the sample. The specimen was PBMCs from blood, collected around 25 months after vaccination. These receptors were obtained from a man between 50 and 75 years old who received an inactivated influenza vaccine. Donor details come from another sample of the same person, matched by shared clones.

This clonotype was recorded many times. The chain is built from TRBV3-1 and TRBJ1-1; D remains ambiguous. CDR1 is LGHDT, CDR2 YNNKEL, per germline (reference sequence). The CDR3 consists of 15 residues. Between the trimmed V and J ends, which lost 0 bases and 1 base, there was a span of 9 bases. The CDR3 DNA follows: TGTGCCAGCAGCCAAGATTTCTCAGGGAACACTGAAGCTTTCTTT. Translation: CASSQDFSGNTEAFF.

CDR3 sequence (DNA): TGTGCCAGCAGCTCTCAATGGACGGGTTTAGATACGCAGTATTTT. Its translation is CASSSQWTGLDTQYF. The rearrangement uses TRBV7-2 and TRBJ2-3, with D uncertain. The CDR3 has 15 residues. Trimming removed 4 bases from V and 5 bases from J, with 16 bases in between. In germline, CDR1 is SGHTA, CDR2 FQGNSA.

This clonotype was found many times. This chain uses TRBV20-1 with TRBJ2-4; D not resolved. The CDR3 extends over 14 amino acids. V was trimmed by 1 base and J by 0 bases, leaving 7 bases between them. Germline CDR1 is DFQATT and CDR2 is SNEGSKA (reference sequence). The CDR3 nucleotides are TGCAGTGCTAGAGCGGAACTAGCCAAAAACATTCAGTACTTC. Translating gives CSARAELAKNIQYF.

The rearrangement joins TRBV12-3 or TRBV12-4 to TRBJ2-1, with D possibly being TRBD1 (7 bases). This CDR3 has 14 residues. Between the trimmed V and J ends, which lost 6 bases and 2 bases, there was a span of 11 bases. The DNA of the CDR3 is TGTGCCAGCAGACCCAGGGGGGCCTACAATGAGCAGTTCTTC. Translation gives CASRPRGAYNEQFF.

At least ten counts were recorded for this clonotype. The chain links TRBV6-2 or TRBV6-3 to TRBJ1-3; D is undetermined. V lost 5 bases and J lost 2, with 7 bases in between. CDR3 length: 13 residues. Germline CDR1 and CDR2: MNHEY and SVGEGT. The CDR3 region is CASSSTAGNTIYF. DNA of the CDR3: TGTGCCAGCAGTAGTACAGCTGGAAACACCATATATTTT.

V and J are TRBV18 and TRBJ1-3; D perhaps matches TRBD1 (6 bases). The germline V and J ends were trimmed by 2 bases and 3 bases, with 11 bases remaining between them. The CDR3 totals 15 residues. Germline V lookup: CDR1 KGHSH, CDR2 LQKENI. CDR3 loop: CASSPAGARGNTIYF. The CDR3 nucleotides read TGTGCCAGCTCACCAGCGGGGGCGCGTGGAAACACCATATATTTT.

This chain uses TRBV20-1 with TRBJ2-1, with D possibly matching TRBD2 (5 bases). The length of the CDR3 is 13 residues. Trimming stripped 0 bases from V and 2 bases from J, with 5 bases between. Per the germline V gene, CDR1 is DFQATT and CDR2 is SNEGSKA (reference sequence). CDR3 nucleotides: TGCAGTGCTAGAGAACTAGCCTACAATGAGCAGTTCTTC. It translates to CSARELAYNEQFF.

The CDR3 nucleotides are TGCGCCAGCAGTCGATCAGGGGAGACTCAAGAGACCCAGTACTTC. This encodes CASSRSGETQETQYF. V and J are TRBV5-1 and TRBJ2-5, with a weak D call TRBD1 (6 bases). This CDR3 is built from 15 residues. Germline V gene sequence: CDR1 SGHRS, CDR2 YFSETQ. Deletions cut 5 bases from V and 2 bases from J, with 16 bases between. Full variable domain (remainder filled in from reference TRBV5-1 and TRBJ2-5): KAGVTQTPRYLIKTRGQQVTLSCSPISGHRSVSWYQQTPGQGLQFLFEYFSETQRNKGNFPGRFSGRQFSNSRSEMNVSTLELGDSALYLCASSRSGETQETQYFGPGTRLLVL.

This clonotype was found many times. At one end the junction does not follow the germline gene, possibly because of a read error. J is TRBJ2-7 and V is TRBV27; possible D gene TRBD1, 5 bases. The CDR3 has 13 amino acids. Germline values: CDR1 MNHEY, CDR2 SMNVEV (reference sequence). CDR3 DNA sequence: TGTGCCAGCAGTCTATCTCCAGGGAACGAGCAGTACTTC. It translates to CASSLSPGNEQYF.

In its sample, this clonotype was seen a few times. V usage is TRBV20-1 and J usage is TRBJ2-5; D uncertain. Germline V lookup: CDR1 DFQATT, CDR2 SNEGSKA (reference sequence). V lost 1 base, J lost 5 bases, and 11 bases lay in between. The CDR3 has 13 amino acids. Here the CDR3 DNA reads TGCAGTGCTAGAGCCCCCAGTGCTGAGACCCAGTACTTC. Translated, it gives CSARAPSAETQYF.

A few counts support this clonotype. The chain is built from TRBV28 and TRBJ1-1; 11 bases match TRBD1. J gave up 1 base and V 5 bases, and 9 bases lay outside the gene matches. The CDR3 totals 17 residues. Germline loops: CDR1 MDHEN, CDR2 SYDVKM. Here the CDR3 reads CASSRRDRGIPNTEAFF. The CDR3 DNA reads TGTGCCAGCAGTCGTCGGGACAGGGGGATACCGAACACTGAAGCTTTCTTT.

This clonotype was seen ten or more times. The rearrangement joins TRBV5-1 to TRBJ1-1; D gene ambiguous. The ends were cut back, 0 bases at V and 0 bases at J, with 6 bases in the middle. Germline-derived CDR1 and CDR2 are SGHRS and YFSETQ. This CDR3 is 14 amino acids long. The CDR3 nucleotides read TGCGCCAGCAGCTTGGGGCTGTTGAACACTGAAGCTTTCTTT. Translating it yields CASSLGLLNTEAFF. The full variable domain, with the rest looked up from reference TRBV5-1 and TRBJ1-1, is KAGVTQTPRYLIKTRGQQVTLSCSPISGHRSVSWYQQTPGQGLQFLFEYFSETQRNKGNFPGRFSGRQFSNSRSEMNVSTLELGDSALYLCASSLGLLNTEAFFGQGTRLTVV.

This clonotype has a count of ten or more. The J gene is TRBJ2-4, the V gene TRBV4-3; perhaps TRBD1 as D (6 bases). V was clipped by 2 bases and J by 3 bases, with 17 bases between them. The CDR3 spans 17 residues. The germline CDR1 and CDR2 sequences are LGHNA and YSLEER. CDR3 loop: CASSQMRGGKDKNIQYF. For the CDR3, the DNA is TGCGCCAGCAGCCAAATGCGTGGGGGCAAGGACAAAAACATTCAGTACTTC.